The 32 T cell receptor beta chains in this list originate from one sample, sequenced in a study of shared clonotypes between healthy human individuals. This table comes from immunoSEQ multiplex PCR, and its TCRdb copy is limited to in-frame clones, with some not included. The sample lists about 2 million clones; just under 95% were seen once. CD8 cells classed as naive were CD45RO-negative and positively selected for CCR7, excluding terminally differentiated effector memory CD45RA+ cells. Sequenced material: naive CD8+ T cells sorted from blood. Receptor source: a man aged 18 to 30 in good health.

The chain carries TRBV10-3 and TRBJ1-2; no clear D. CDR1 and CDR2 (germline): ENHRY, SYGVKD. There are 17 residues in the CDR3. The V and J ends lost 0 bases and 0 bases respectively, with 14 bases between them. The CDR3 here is CAISESGGQLANYGYTF. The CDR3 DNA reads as TGTGCCATCAGTGAGTCTGGAGGCCAGCTAGCTAACTATGGCTACACCTTC.

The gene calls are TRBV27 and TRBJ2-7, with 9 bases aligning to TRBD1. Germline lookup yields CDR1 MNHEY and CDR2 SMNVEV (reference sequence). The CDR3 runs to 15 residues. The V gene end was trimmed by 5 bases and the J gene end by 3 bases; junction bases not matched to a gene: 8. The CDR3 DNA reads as TGTGCCAGCAGTGCGGCCGGGACAGGGCACTACGAGCAGTACTTC. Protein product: CASSAAGTGHYEQYF.

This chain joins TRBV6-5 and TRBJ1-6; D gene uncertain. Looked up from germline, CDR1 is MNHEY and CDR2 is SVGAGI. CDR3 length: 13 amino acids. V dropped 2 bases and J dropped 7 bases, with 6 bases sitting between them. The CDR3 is CASSYGPNSPLHF. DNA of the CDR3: TGTGCCAGCAGTTACGGGCCAAATTCACCCCTCCACTTT.

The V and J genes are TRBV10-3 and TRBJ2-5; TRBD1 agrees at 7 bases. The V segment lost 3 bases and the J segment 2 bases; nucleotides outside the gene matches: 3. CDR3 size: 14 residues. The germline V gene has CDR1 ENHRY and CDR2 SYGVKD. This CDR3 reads CAISDWDSQETQYF. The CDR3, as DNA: TGTGCCATCAGTGATTGGGACAGTCAAGAGACCCAGTACTTC.

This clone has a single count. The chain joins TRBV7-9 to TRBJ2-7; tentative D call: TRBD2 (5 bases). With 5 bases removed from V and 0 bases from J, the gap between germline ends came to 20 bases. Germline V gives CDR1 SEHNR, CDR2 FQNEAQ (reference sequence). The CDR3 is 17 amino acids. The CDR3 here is CASSQSMGTSLSYEQYF. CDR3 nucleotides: TGTGCCAGCAGCCAAAGTATGGGAACTAGTCTCTCCTACGAGCAGTACTTC.

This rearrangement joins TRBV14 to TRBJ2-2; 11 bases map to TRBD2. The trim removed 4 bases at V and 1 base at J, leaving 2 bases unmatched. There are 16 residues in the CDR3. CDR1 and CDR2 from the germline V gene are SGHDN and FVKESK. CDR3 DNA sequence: TGTGCCAGCAGCCTGGGACTAGCGGTGAACACCGGGGAGCTGTTTTTT. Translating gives CASSLGLAVNTGELFF. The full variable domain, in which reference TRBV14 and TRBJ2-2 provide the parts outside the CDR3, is EAGVTQFPSHSVIEKGQTVTLRCDPISGHDNLYWYRRVMGKEIKFLLHFVKESKQDESGMPNNRFLAERTGGTYSTLKVQPAELEDSGVYFCASSLGLAVNTGELFFGEGSRLTVL.

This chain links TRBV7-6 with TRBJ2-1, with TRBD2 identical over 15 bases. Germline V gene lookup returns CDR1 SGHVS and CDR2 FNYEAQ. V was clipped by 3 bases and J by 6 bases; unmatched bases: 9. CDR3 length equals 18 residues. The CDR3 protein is CASSFGLAGGPGANEQFF. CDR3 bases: TGTGCCAGCAGCTTTGGACTAGCGGGAGGGCCCGGGGCCAATGAGCAGTTCTTC. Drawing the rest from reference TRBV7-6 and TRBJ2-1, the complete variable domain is GAGVSQSPRYKVTKRGQDVALRCDPISGHVSLYWYRQALGQGPEFLTYFNYEAQQDKSGLPNDRFSAERPEGSISTLTIQRTEQRDSAMYRCASSFGLAGGPGANEQFFGPGTRLTVL.

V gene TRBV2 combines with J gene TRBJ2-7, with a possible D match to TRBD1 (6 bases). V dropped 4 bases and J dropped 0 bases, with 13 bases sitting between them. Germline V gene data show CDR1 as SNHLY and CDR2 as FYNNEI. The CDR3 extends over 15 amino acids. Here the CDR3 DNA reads TGTGCCAGCAGTGGGACAGTCTTCTTCTCCTACGAGCAGTACTTC. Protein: CASSGTVFFSYEQYF.

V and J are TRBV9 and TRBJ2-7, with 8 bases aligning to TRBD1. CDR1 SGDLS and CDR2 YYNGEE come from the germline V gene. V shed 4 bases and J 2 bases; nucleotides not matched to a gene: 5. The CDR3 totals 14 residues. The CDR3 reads CASSMGQATYEQYF. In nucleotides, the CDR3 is TGTGCCAGCAGCATGGGACAGGCAACCTACGAGCAGTACTTC.

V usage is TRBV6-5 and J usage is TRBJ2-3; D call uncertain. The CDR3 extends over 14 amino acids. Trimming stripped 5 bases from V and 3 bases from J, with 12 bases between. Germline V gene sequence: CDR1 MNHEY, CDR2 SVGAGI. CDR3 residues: CASSLLPGTDTQYF. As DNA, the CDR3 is TGTGCCAGCAGTCTACTCCCCGGAACAGATACGCAGTATTTT.

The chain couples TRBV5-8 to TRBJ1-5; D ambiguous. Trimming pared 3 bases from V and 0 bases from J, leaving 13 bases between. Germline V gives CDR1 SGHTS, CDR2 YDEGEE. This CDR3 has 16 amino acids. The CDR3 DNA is TGTGCCAGCAGCTGGGGAGGAGGGTATAGCAATCAGCCCCAGCATTTT. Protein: CASSWGGGYSNQPQHF.

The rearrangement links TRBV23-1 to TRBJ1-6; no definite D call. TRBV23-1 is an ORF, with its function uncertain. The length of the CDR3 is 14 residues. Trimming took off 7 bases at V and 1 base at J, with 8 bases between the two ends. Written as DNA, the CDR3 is TGCGCCAGCAACCCACGGTCCTATAATTCACCCCTCCACTTT. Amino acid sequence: CASNPRSYNSPLHF.

Written as DNA, the CDR3 is TGTGCCAGCAGTTTATGGAAAGGGACAGACGAACCCAATCAGCCCCAGCATTTT. Its protein product is CASSLWKGTDEPNQPQHF. The chain combines TRBV28 with TRBJ1-5, with 7 bases fitting TRBD1. The length of the CDR3 is 18 residues. Germline V gene sequence: CDR1 MDHEN, CDR2 SYDVKM. V dropped 0 bases and J dropped 3; count of bases not matched to a gene: 11.

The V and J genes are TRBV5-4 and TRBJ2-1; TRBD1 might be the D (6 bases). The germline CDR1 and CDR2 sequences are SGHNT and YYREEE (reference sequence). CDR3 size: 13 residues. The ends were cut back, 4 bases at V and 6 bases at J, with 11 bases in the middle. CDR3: CASSTGYTNEQFF. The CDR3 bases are TGTGCCAGCAGCACAGGGTACACCAATGAGCAGTTCTTC.

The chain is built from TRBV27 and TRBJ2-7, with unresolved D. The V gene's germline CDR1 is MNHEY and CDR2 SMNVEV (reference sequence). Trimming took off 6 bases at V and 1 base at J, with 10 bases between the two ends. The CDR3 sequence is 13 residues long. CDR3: CASSHDGSYEQYF. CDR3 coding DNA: TGTGCCAGCAGCCACGATGGATCCTACGAGCAGTACTTC.

For the CDR3, the DNA is TGTGCCAGCAGCGGAGAGGGGGCAGTGAATGAAAAACTGTTTTTT. Protein product: CASSGEGAVNEKLFF. The chain joins TRBV6-6 to TRBJ1-4; 7 positions match TRBD1. The CDR3 has 15 residues. J was trimmed by 5 bases and V by 6 bases; bases with no gene match: 9. Looked up from germline, CDR1 is MNHNY and CDR2 is SVGAGI (reference sequence).

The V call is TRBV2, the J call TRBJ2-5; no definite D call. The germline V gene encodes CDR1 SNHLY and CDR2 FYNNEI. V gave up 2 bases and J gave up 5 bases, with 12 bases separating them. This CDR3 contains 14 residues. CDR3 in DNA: TGTGCCAGCAGTGAATGGGAAGAGGAGGAGACCCAGTACTTC. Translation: CASSEWEEEETQYF.

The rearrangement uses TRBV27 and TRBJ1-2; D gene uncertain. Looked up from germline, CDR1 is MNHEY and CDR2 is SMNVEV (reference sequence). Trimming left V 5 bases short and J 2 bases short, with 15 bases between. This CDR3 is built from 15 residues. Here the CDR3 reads CASSAADGPNYGYTF. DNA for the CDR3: TGTGCCAGCAGTGCGGCGGACGGACCGAACTATGGCTACACCTTC.

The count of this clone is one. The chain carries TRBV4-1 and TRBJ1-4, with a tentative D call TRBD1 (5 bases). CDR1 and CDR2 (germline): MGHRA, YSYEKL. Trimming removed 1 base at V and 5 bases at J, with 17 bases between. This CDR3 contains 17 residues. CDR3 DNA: TGCGCCAGCAGCCAAGGGGGAACAGGCCAGGGCAATGAAAAACTGTTTTTT. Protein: CASSQGGTGQGNEKLFF.

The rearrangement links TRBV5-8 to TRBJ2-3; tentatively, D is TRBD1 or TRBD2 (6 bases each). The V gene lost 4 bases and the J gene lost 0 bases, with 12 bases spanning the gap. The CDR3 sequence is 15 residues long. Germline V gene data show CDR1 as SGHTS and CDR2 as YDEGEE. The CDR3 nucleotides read TGTGCCAGCAGCCGGAGGGACACGAGCACAGATACGCAGTATTTT. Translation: CASSRRDTSTDTQYF.

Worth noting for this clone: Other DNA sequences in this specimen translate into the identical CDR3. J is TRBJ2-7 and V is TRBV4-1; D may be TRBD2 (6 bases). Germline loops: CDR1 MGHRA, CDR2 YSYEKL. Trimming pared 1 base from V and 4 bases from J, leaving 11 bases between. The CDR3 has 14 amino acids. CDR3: CASSQAGSRYEQYF. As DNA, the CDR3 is TGCGCCAGCAGCCAAGCCGGGAGTAGATACGAGCAGTACTTC.

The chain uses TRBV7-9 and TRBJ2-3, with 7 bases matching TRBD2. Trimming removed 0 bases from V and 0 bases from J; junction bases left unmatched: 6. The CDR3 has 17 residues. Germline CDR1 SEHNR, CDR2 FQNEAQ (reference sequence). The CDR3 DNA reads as TGTGCCAGCAGCTTAGCGGGGCTAGCGGAAAGCACAGATACGCAGTATTTT. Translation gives CASSLAGLAESTDTQYF.

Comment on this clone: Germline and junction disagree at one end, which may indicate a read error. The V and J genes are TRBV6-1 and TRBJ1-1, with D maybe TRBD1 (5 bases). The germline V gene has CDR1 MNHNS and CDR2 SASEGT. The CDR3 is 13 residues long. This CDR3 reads CASSDLTVLGTNF. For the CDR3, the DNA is TGTGCCAGCAGTGATTTGACGGTTTTGGGGACGAACTTT.

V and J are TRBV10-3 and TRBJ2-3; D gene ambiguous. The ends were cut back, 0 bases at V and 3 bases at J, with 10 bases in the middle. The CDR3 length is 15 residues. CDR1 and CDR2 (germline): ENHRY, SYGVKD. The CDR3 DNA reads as TGTGCCATCAGTGAGTCCATGGTTAGTACAGATACGCAGTATTTT. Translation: CAISESMVSTDTQYF.

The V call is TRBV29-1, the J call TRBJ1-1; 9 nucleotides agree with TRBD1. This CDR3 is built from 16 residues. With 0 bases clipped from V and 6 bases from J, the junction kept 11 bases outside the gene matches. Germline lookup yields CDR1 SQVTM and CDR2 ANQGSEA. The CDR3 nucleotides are TGCAGCGTTGAAGATAGTGGGGACAGGGTGGGGGCTGAAGCTTTCTTT. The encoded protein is CSVEDSGDRVGAEAFF.

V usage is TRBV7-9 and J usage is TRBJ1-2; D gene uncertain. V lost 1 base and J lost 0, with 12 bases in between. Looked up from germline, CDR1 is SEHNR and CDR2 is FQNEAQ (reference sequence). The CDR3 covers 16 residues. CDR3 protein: CASSLGRAAPNYGYTF. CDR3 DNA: TGTGCCAGCAGCTTAGGACGGGCAGCCCCTAACTATGGCTACACCTTC. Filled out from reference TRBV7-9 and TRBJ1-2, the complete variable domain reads DTGVSQNPRHKITKRGQNVTFRCDPISEHNRLYWYRQTLGQGPEFLTYFQNEAQLEKSRLLSDRFSAERPKGSFSTLEIQRTEQGDSAMYLCASSLGRAAPNYGYTFGSGTRLTVV.

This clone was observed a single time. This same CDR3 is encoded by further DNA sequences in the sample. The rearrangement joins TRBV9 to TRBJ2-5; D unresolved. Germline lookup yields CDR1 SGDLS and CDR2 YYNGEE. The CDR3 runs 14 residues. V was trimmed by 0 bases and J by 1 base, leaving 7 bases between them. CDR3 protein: CASSVGGVQETQYF. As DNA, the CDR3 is TGTGCCAGCAGCGTAGGTGGAGTCCAAGAGACCCAGTACTTC.

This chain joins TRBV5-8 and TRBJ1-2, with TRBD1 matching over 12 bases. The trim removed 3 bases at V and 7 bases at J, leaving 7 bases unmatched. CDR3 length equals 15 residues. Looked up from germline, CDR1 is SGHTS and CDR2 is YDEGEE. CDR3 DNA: TGTGCCAGCAGCTCCCCGGGACAGGGGGCGTTTGGCTACACCTTC. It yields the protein CASSSPGQGAFGYTF.

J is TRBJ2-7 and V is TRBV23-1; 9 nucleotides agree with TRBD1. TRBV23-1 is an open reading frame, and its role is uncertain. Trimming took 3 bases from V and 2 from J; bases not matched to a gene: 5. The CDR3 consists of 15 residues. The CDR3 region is CASSHLWTGAYEQYF. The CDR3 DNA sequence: TGCGCCAGCAGTCATCTTTGGACAGGGGCCTACGAGCAGTACTTC.

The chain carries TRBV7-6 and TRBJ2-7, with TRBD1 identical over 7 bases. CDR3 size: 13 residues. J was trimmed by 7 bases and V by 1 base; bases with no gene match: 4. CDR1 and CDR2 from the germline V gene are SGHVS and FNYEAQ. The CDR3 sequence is CASSLGDSREQYF. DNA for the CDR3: TGTGCCAGCAGCTTAGGGGACAGCCGAGAGCAGTACTTC. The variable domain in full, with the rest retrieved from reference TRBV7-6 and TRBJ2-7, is GAGVSQSPRYKVTKRGQDVALRCDPISGHVSLYWYRQALGQGPEFLTYFNYEAQQDKSGLPNDRFSAERPEGSISTLTIQRTEQRDSAMYRCASSLGDSREQYFGPGTRLTVT.

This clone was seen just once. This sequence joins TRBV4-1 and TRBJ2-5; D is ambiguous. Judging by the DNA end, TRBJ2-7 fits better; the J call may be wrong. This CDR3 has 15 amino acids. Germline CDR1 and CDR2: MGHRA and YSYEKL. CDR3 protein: CASSQERSNWYEQYF. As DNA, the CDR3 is TGCGCCAGCAGCCAAGAAAGGAGTAATTGGTACGAGCAGTACTTC.

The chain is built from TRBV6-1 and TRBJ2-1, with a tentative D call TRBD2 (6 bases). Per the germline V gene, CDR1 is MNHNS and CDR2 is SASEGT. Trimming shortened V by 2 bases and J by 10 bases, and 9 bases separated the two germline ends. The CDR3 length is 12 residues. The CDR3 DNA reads TGTGCCAGCAGTGAACTTGGGAGGGAGCAGTTCTTC. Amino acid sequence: CASSELGREQFF.